This T cell receptor beta chain was captured in a study of technical replicates of blood from a handful of donors (TCRdb year 2017). The library was produced with the immunoSEQ multiplex PCR assay. Sourced from immuneACCESS, this table was stored by TCRdb with only in-frame sequences that have V and J called. A share of the clones is absent; for the studies checked, an unresolved V gene accounts for under half, and the remainder has no known explanation. The sample table holds 55,000 to 75,000 clones, of which approximately 90% were seen once. The leading ten clones occupy under 0.55% of the sample. Its CDR3 holds 15 amino acids, cysteine through phenylalanine. Only the CDR3 DNA stays, 45 bases, in frame from base 1. Unmatched junction bases come to 4, with V trimmed by 2 bases and J by 4 bases. According to the germline V gene, CDR1 reads SGHTA and CDR2 reads FQGNSA. This clone was observed a single time. Its antigen is not yet known. Base-call qualities are not available, and no considerably larger clone is one nucleotide away.

The V and J genes are TRBV7-2 and TRBJ2-3, with 9 bases in between that match TRBD2. The sample consisted of T cells isolated from PBMCs. This receptor was taken from a human donor in good health. The CDR3 is CASSLYSGSSDTQYF. The DNA sequence reads TGTGCCAGCAGCTTATATAGCGGGAGTTCAGATACGCAGTATTTT. Full variable domain (CDR3 extended with the reference TRBV7-2 and TRBJ2-3 proteins): GAGVSQSPSNKVTEKGKDVELRCDPISGHTALYWYRQSLGQGLEFLIYFQGNSAPDKSGLPSDRFSAERTGGSVSTLTIQRTQQEDSAVYLCASSLYSGSSDTQYFGPGTRLTVL.